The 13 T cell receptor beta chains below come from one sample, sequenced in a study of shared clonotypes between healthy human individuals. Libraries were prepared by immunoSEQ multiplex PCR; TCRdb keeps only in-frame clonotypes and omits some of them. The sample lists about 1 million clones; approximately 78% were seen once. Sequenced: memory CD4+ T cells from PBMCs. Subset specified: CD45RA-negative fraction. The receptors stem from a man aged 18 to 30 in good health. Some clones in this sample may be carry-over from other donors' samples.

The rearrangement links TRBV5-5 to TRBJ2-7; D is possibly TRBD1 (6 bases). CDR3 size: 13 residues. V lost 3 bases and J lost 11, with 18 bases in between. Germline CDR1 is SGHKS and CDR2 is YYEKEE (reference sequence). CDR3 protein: CASSYSTGTSKYF. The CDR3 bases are TGTGCCAGCAGCTACAGCACCGGGACAAGCAAGTACTTC. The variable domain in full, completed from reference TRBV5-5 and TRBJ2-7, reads DAGVTQSPTHLIKTRGQQVTLRCSPISGHKSVSWYQQVLGQGPQFIFQYYEKEERGRGNFPDRFSARQFPNYSSELNVNALLLGDSALYLCASSYSTGTSKYFGPGTRLTVT.

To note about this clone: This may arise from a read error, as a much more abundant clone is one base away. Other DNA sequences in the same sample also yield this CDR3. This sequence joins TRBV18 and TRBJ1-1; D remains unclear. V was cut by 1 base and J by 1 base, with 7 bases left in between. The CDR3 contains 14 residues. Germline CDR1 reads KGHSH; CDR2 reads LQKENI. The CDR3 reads CASSPQGGNTEAFF. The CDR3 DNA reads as TGTGCCAGCTCACCACAGGGCGGGAACACTGAAGCTTTCTTT.

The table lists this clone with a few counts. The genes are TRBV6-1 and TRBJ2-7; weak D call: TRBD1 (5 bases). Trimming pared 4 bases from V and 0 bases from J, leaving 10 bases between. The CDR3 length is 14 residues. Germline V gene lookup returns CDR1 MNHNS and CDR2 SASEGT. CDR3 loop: CASSGRQNSYEQYF. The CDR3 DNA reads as TGTGCCAGCAGTGGAAGACAGAACTCCTACGAGCAGTACTTC.

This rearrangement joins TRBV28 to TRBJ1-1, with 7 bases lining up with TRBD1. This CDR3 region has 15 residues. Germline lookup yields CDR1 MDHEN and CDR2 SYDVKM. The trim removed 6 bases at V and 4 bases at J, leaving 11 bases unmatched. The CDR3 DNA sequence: TGTGCCAGCAGCAAGTACAGGGGCGGGAGCACTGAAGCTTTCTTT. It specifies CASSKYRGGSTEAFF.

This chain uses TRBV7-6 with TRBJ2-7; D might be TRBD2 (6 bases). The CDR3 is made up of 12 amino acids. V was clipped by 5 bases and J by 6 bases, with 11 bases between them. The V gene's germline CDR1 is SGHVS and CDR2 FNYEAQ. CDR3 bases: TGTGCCAGCAGCACTTGGGGGGTCGAGCAGTACTTC. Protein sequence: CASSTWGVEQYF.

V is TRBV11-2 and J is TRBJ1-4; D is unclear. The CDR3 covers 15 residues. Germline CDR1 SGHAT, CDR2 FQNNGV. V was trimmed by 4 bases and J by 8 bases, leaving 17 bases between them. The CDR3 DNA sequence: TGTGCCAGCAGCTCCTTAGACGGAGGAGGCGAAAAACTGTTTTTT. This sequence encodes CASSSLDGGGEKLFF. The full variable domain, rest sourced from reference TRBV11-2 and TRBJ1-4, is EAGVAQSPRYKIIEKRQSVAFWCNPISGHATLYWYQQILGQGPKLLIQFQNNGVVDDSQLPKDRFSAERLKGVDSTLKIQPAKLEDSAVYLCASSSLDGGGEKLFFGSGTQLSVL.

The CDR3 loop is CASSLPQTQETQYF. CDR3 sequence (DNA): TGTGCCAGCAGTTTACCGCAGACTCAAGAGACCCAGTACTTC. The chain carries TRBV28 and TRBJ2-5; D not resolved. In germline, CDR1 is MDHEN, CDR2 SYDVKM. CDR3 length: 14 residues. Deletions cut 2 bases from V and 2 bases from J, with 9 bases between.

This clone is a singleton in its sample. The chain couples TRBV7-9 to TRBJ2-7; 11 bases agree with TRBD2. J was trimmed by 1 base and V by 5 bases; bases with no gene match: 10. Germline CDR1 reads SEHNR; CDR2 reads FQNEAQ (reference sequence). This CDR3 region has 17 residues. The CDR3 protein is CASSVPGLADRSYEQYF. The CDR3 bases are TGTGCCAGCAGCGTGCCGGGACTAGCGGATAGGTCCTACGAGCAGTACTTC.

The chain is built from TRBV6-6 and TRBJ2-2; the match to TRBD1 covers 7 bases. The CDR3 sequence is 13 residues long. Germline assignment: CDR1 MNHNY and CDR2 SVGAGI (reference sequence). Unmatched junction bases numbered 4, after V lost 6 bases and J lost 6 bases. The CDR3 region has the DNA TGTGCCAGCAGAACAGGGGCTCCCGGGGAGCTGTTTTTT. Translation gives CASRTGAPGELFF.

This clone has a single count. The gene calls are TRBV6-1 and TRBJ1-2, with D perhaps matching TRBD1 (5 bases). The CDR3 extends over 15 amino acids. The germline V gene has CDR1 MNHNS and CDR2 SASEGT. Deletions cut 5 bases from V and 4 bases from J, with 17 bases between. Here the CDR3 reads CASSTAGPIPYGYTF. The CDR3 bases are TGTGCCAGCAGTACCGCGGGACCGATCCCCTATGGCTACACCTTC.

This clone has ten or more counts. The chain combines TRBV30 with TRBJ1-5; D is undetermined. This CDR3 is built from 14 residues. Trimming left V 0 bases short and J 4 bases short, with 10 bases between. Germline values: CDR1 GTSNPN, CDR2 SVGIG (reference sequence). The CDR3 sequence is CAWSVLQENQPQHF. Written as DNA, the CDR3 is TGTGCCTGGAGTGTATTGCAGGAGAATCAGCCCCAGCATTTT.

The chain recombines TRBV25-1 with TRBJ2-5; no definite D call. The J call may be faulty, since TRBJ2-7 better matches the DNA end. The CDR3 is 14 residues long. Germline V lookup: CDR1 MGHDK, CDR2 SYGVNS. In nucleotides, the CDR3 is TGTGCCAGCAGAGTTTCCAGGAGCTCCTACGAGCAGTACTTC. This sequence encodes CASRVSRSSYEQYF.

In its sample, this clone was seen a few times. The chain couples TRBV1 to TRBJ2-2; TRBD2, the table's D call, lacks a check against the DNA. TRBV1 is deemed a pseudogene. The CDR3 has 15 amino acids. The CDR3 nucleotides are TGCACCAGCAAGTTAGCGGGAGGGGGGTCCGGGGAGCTGTTTTTT. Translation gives CTSKLAGGGSGELFF.